A single sample is the source of the 14 T cell receptor beta chains below, sequenced in a study of blood T cell repertoires in COVID-19. TCRdb's table, derived via immunoSEQ multiplex PCR, lists solely in-frame clones and lacks some. The sample lists about 170,000 clones; roughly 86% were seen once. The sequenced sample was peripheral blood. All receptors derive from a woman aged 80 or over with COVID-19, enrolled during active disease.

V usage is TRBV2 and J usage is TRBJ1-6; D is perhaps TRBD1 (6 bases). Germline lookup yields CDR1 SNHLY and CDR2 FYNNEI. V was trimmed by 7 bases and J by 1 base, leaving 14 bases between them. The CDR3 is 16 amino acids. As DNA, the CDR3 is TGTGCCAGCACCAAACAGGGTGGATCCTATAATTCACCCCTCCACTTT. Translation: CASTKQGGSYNSPLHF.

The chain has TRBV5-1 and TRBJ1-1; 7 positions agree with TRBD1. J lost 1 base, V lost 4 bases, and 4 bases had no gene match. This CDR3 contains 14 residues. Per germline, CDR1 SGHRS and CDR2 YFSETQ. The CDR3 DNA follows: TGCGCCAGCAGCCGGGACAGCCGGAACACTGAAGCTTTCTTT. Amino acids: CASSRDSRNTEAFF. Filled out from reference TRBV5-1 and TRBJ1-1, the complete variable domain reads KAGVTQTPRYLIKTRGQQVTLSCSPISGHRSVSWYQQTPGQGLQFLFEYFSETQRNKGNFPGRFSGRQFSNSRSEMNVSTLELGDSALYLCASSRDSRNTEAFFGQGTRLTVV.

This chain connects TRBV3-1 (or the pseudogene TRBV3-2) to TRBJ2-7; TRBD2 agrees at 12 bases. In germline, CDR1 is LGHDT, CDR2 YNNKEL (reference sequence). The CDR3 extends over 13 amino acids. V shed 10 bases, J shed 6 bases, and the junction held 7 bases outside the gene matches. The chain's CDR3 is CATSPGLAGEQYF. The CDR3 bases are TGTGCCACTTCGCCGGGACTAGCGGGCGAGCAGTACTTC.

This rearrangement joins TRBV5-1 to TRBJ2-3; a possible D gene is TRBD2 (5 bases). V was shortened by 3 bases and J by 1 base, with 15 bases between the two germline ends. Germline values: CDR1 SGHRS, CDR2 YFSETQ. CDR3 size: 16 residues. The CDR3 nucleotides read TGCGCCAGCAGCTGGTGGGCGGACGGGGGCACAGATACGCAGTATTTT. Translation: CASSWWADGGTDTQYF.

This clone was detected once. The V and J genes are TRBV5-1 and TRBJ1-1; D may be TRBD1 (6 bases). Germline assignment: CDR1 SGHRS and CDR2 YFSETQ. Trimming cost V 0 bases and J 4 bases, with 13 bases left between them. The length of the CDR3 is 15 residues. CDR3 residues: CASSLAGRGSTEAFF. The CDR3 DNA reads as TGCGCCAGCAGCTTGGCAGGCAGGGGCAGCACTGAAGCTTTCTTT.

The chain combines TRBV28 with TRBJ2-5; D ambiguous. The germline gives CDR1 MDHEN, CDR2 SYDVKM. The CDR3 has 11 residues. V shed 6 bases and J shed 4 bases, with 6 bases lying between them. The CDR3 loop reads CASSDLETQYF. The CDR3 DNA sequence: TGTGCCAGCAGCGACTTAGAGACCCAGTACTTC.

The chain combines TRBV27 with TRBJ2-1, with a possible D match to TRBD2 (5 bases). Germline CDR1 MNHEY, CDR2 SMNVEV (reference sequence). V gave up 5 bases and J gave up 9 bases, with 14 bases separating them. CDR3 length: 13 amino acids. For the CDR3, the DNA is TGTGCCAGCAGTCCCCGGCTAGCTGGTGAGCAGTTCTTC. Its protein product is CASSPRLAGEQFF.

V usage is TRBV5-1 and J usage is TRBJ2-2; TRBD1 is a possible D gene (6 bases). Germline CDR1 SGHRS, CDR2 YFSETQ. CDR3 length: 13 residues. With 5 bases removed from V and 4 bases from J, the gap between germline ends came to 9 bases. The CDR3 here is CASREQGTGELFF. CDR3 bases: TGCGCCAGCAGAGAACAGGGCACCGGGGAGCTGTTTTTT.

The chain recombines TRBV7-9 with TRBJ1-3, with D maybe TRBD1 (5 bases). Per the germline V gene, CDR1 is SEHNR and CDR2 is FQNEAQ (reference sequence). The V and J ends lost 4 bases and 0 bases respectively, with 10 bases between them. This CDR3 is 15 amino acids long. The CDR3 nucleotides are TGTGCCAGCAGCTGGGGGGGTAACTCTGGAAACACCATATATTTT. Translated, it gives CASSWGGNSGNTIYF. The variable domain in full, with the rest retrieved from reference TRBV7-9 and TRBJ1-3, is DTGVSQNPRHKITKRGQNVTFRCDPISEHNRLYWYRQTLGQGPEFLTYFQNEAQLEKSRLLSDRFSAERPKGSFSTLEIQRTEQGDSAMYLCASSWGGNSGNTIYFGEGSWLTVV.

J is TRBJ2-1 and V is TRBV18; 9 bases align to TRBD1. In germline, CDR1 is KGHSH, CDR2 LQKENI. V was pared by 5 bases and J by 4 bases, with 6 bases of the junction left unmatched. The CDR3 runs 15 residues. The CDR3 nucleotides read TGTGCCAGCTCAAAACTCGGGACAGGGTACAATGAGCAGTTCTTC. As protein: CASSKLGTGYNEQFF.

V gene TRBV5-1 combines with J gene TRBJ1-4, with 7 bases fitting TRBD1. Trimming took 2 bases from V and 3 from J; bases not matched to a gene: 7. Germline V gene sequence: CDR1 SGHRS, CDR2 YFSETQ. The CDR3 has 16 amino acids. DNA for the CDR3: TGCGCCAGCAGCTTCCTCATAGGACAGGCTAATGAAAAACTGTTTTTT. Protein: CASSFLIGQANEKLFF.

V is TRBV2 and J is TRBJ2-3; D is unresolved. V was trimmed by 2 bases and J by 1 base, leaving 7 bases between them. CDR1 and CDR2 from the germline V gene are SNHLY and FYNNEI. The CDR3 runs 14 residues. CDR3 sequence: CASSETARTDTQYF. CDR3 DNA sequence: TGTGCCAGCAGTGAAACAGCTCGCACAGATACGCAGTATTTT.

This clone was found once. The J gene is TRBJ1-2, the V gene TRBV5-6; the match to TRBD1 covers 7 bases. Trimming took 2 bases from V and 3 from J; bases not matched to a gene: 4. This CDR3 spans 14 amino acids. Germline assignment: CDR1 SGHDT and CDR2 YYEEEE. The CDR3 sequence: CASSFTGTDYGYTF. In DNA form, the CDR3 reads TGTGCCAGCAGCTTTACCGGGACAGACTATGGCTACACCTTC.

The chain joins TRBV10-1 to TRBJ2-1; TRBD2 aligns across 7 bases. With V trimmed by 2 bases and J by 6 bases, 7 bases remained unmatched. The CDR3 contains 15 residues. Germline CDR1 is WNHNN and CDR2 is SYGVQD (reference sequence). In DNA form, the CDR3 reads TGCGCCAGCAGTGAGCAGGCGGGAGTGGGCAATGAGCAGTTCTTC. This encodes CASSEQAGVGNEQFF.